Described below is a single T cell receptor beta chain sequence and its context. Assay used: immunoSEQ multiplex PCR; TCRdb lists only in-frame clones, some missing. The sample has over 650,000 clones; 80% to 90% are singletons. The CDR3 loop spans 16 amino acids. Trimming left V 0 bases short and J 6 bases short, with 15 bases between. Germline V gene sequence: CDR1 SGHVS, CDR2 FNYEAQ. The sample belongs to a study of shared T cell receptors in the human thymus. The same data also went into a second study, on human thymus T cells. That paper states: Infants, healthy and Finnish, who were having corrective surgery for congenital heart defects served as donors. Thymic samples were excised during corrective heart operations. Use of V and J genes seemed skewed within the thymic and blood repertoires. Related work showed strongly overlapping thymic repertoires across unrelated individuals.

This receptor was obtained from a boy younger than two with a congenital heart defect. The chain combines TRBV7-6 with TRBJ1-3; a weak D match, TRBD1 (5 bases). What was sequenced was thymocytes. This CDR3 is CASSLAQGGGENTIYF. The DNA for the CDR3 is TGTGCCAGCAGCTTAGCGCAAGGTGGAGGGGAAAACACCATATATTTT.